This T cell receptor (beta chain) came from a study of identifying expanded T cells in peripheral blood. The data were produced by immunoSEQ multiplex PCR, yet TCRdb's version contains in-frame clones alone and is incomplete. The repertoire consists of about 100,000 clones, with around 89% occurring once and the leading ten covering about 17%. The source of this sequence is a person aged 18 to 75 in good health. The sequenced sample was blood.

CDR3 protein: CASSLRQGSMAWEQYF. CDR3 sequence (DNA): TGTGCCAGCAGTCTACGACAGGGGAGTATGGCGTGGGAGCAGTACTTC. J is TRBJ2-7 and V is TRBV28; the match to TRBD1 covers 8 bases. The CDR3 loop spans 16 amino acids. V shed 5 bases, J shed 7 bases, and the junction held 16 bases outside the gene matches. Germline loops: CDR1 MDHEN, CDR2 SYDVKM.